These 18 T cell receptor beta chains were all obtained from the same sample, sequenced in a study of T-cell reconstitution after alpha-beta-depleted transplantation in children. For TCRbeta, the library was prepared with unique molecular identifiers. TCRdb analysed the PCR reads with MiXCR anew, one entry per CDR3 protein. The sample includes some 830,000 distinct CDR3 sequences, 16% of them seen just once. The sample in question was PBMCs, mostly from graft donor cells, obtained 360 days after TCRalphabeta/CD19-depleted stem cell transplant. The receptor set was obtained from a male patient younger than 18 who had a stem cell transplant for acute lymphoblastic leukemia, so the T cells may come from the graft donor.

The rearrangement joins TRBV12-3 or TRBV12-4 to TRBJ1-2, with a weak D call TRBD1 (5 bases). The CDR3 has 15 amino acids. V was cut by 6 bases and J by 4 bases, with 18 bases left in between. This CDR3 is CASSSAEGRTYGYTF. CDR3 in DNA: TGTGCCAGCAGCTCCGCGGAGGGGAGAACCTATGGCTACACCTTC.

This chain links TRBV5-8 with TRBJ2-3; a weak D match, TRBD1 (6 bases). V was cut by 6 bases and J by 6 bases, with 14 bases left in between. Per germline, CDR1 SGHTS and CDR2 YDEGEE. The CDR3 consists of 13 residues. CDR3 region: CASTLRGTDTQYF. DNA for the CDR3: TGTGCCAGCACCCTTAGGGGGACGGATACGCAGTATTTT.

V usage is TRBV4-2 and J usage is TRBJ2-5, with TRBD1 identical over 10 bases. After removal of 8 bases from V and 5 bases from J, the junction contained 8 bases not matched to a gene. Germline CDR1 reads LGHNA; CDR2 reads YNFKEQ. The CDR3 loop spans 14 amino acids. Here the CDR3 reads CASAGTGVEETQYF. The CDR3 nucleotides read TGTGCCAGCGCCGGGACAGGGGTGGAGGAGACCCAGTACTTC.

In this sample, this clonotype turned up a few times. The rearrangement joins TRBV27 to TRBJ2-3; TRBD1 matches at 10 bases. The germline V gene encodes CDR1 MNHEY and CDR2 SMNVEV (reference sequence). Unmatched junction bases numbered 7, after V lost 0 bases and J lost 1 base. This CDR3 region has 18 residues. The CDR3 DNA reads TGTGCCAGCAGTTTATCCCCGGGGACAGGGGTCGGCACAGATACGCAGTATTTT. This gives the protein CASSLSPGTGVGTDTQYF.

This clonotype was recorded many times. The V and J genes are TRBV18 and TRBJ2-7; D gene uncertain. Trimming cost V 2 bases and J 2 bases, with 7 bases left between them. The germline V gene encodes CDR1 KGHSH and CDR2 LQKENI. This CDR3 comprises 13 residues. The CDR3 reads CASSPEQAYEQYF. The CDR3 DNA follows: TGTGCCAGCTCACCAGAACAAGCCTACGAGCAGTACTTC. Based on the CDR3 plus reference TRBV18 and TRBJ2-7, the full variable domain is NAGVMQNPRHLVRRRGQEARLRCSPMKGHSHVYWYRQLPEEGLKFMVYLQKENIIDESGMPKERFSAEFPKEGPSILRIQQVVRGDSAAYFCASSPEQAYEQYFGPGTRLTVT.

This clonotype was recorded once. J is TRBJ1-2 and V is TRBV14; 10 bases are shared with TRBD1. The length of the CDR3 is 17 residues. The germline V gene has CDR1 SGHDN and CDR2 FVKESK. After removal of 0 bases from V and 5 bases from J, the junction contained 9 bases not matched to a gene. The CDR3: CASSQDNDRGRTYGYTF. Written as DNA, the CDR3 is TGTGCCAGCAGCCAAGATAATGACAGGGGGCGTACTTATGGCTACACCTTC.

In DNA form, the CDR3 reads TGTGCCAGCAGCGCTAGCGGCTACACCGGGGAGCTGTTTTTT. Amino acid sequence: CASSASGYTGELFF. The rearrangement links TRBV2 to TRBJ2-2; TRBD2 matches at 7 bases. Germline CDR1 is SNHLY and CDR2 is FYNNEI. V lost 6 bases, J lost 3 bases, and 4 bases stayed unmatched. The CDR3 runs to 14 residues.

As DNA, the CDR3 is TGTGCCAGCTGTCGGGGCAGCTCTGGGGCCAACGTCCTGACTTTC. Its protein is CASCRGSSGANVLTF. The chain has TRBV6-1 and TRBJ2-6, with D possibly being TRBD1 or TRBD2 (5 bases each). This CDR3 contains 15 residues. Germline CDR1 MNHNS, CDR2 SASEGT. V lost 8 bases and J lost 0, with 11 bases in between.

CDR3 amino acids: CASSLGGGLAGVKFF. CDR3 DNA sequence: TGTGCCAGCAGCTTAGGGGGGGGACTAGCGGGAGTAAAGTTCTTC. This rearrangement joins TRBV7-6 to TRBJ2-1; 14 bases line up with TRBD2. The trim removed 1 base at V and 14 bases at J, leaving 7 bases unmatched. The germline gives CDR1 SGHVS, CDR2 FNYEAQ. CDR3 size: 15 residues.

The genes are TRBV4-1 and TRBJ2-7; a possible D gene is TRBD1 (6 bases). The CDR3 has 14 residues. V shed 6 bases and J shed 2 bases, with 14 bases lying between them. Germline CDR1 MGHRA, CDR2 YSYEKL. The CDR3 protein is CASSRWDNAYEQYF. In DNA form, the CDR3 reads TGCGCCAGCAGTCGATGGGACAATGCCTACGAGCAGTACTTC.

The gene calls are TRBV5-6 and TRBJ2-1; D is perhaps TRBD2 (5 bases). V lost 6 bases and J lost 7, with 23 bases in between. The CDR3 is 16 residues long. Germline V gene sequence: CDR1 SGHDT, CDR2 YYEEEE. The CDR3 DNA sequence: TGTGCCAGCACCGAGCCCGGGATGGGTCTGGGGAATGAGCAGTTCTTC. Protein sequence: CASTEPGMGLGNEQFF.

The CDR3 DNA follows: TGTGCCAGCAGCCCAACACTAGCGGGAGCGAATGAGCAGTTCTTC. This codes for CASSPTLAGANEQFF. The rearrangement links TRBV7-3 to TRBJ2-1, with 11 nucleotides matching TRBD2. V shed 5 bases, J shed 7 bases, and the junction held 7 bases outside the gene matches. Germline V gene sequence: CDR1 SGHTA, CDR2 FQGTGA. The CDR3 runs to 15 residues.

This clonotype has only a few counts. The CDR3 nucleotides are TGTGCCATCAGTGAGCGGCAGGGGGTGGCTGAAGCTTTCTTT. Translated: CAISERQGVAEAFF. The chain combines TRBV10-3 with TRBJ1-1, with 7 bases identical to TRBD1. There are 14 residues in the CDR3. Germline assignment: CDR1 ENHRY and CDR2 SYGVKD. The V and J ends lost 2 bases and 6 bases, in that order; junction bases with no gene match: 6.

This rearrangement joins TRBV7-9 to TRBJ2-7; a possible D gene is TRBD2 (6 bases). Germline V gene data show CDR1 as SEHNR and CDR2 as FQNEAQ (reference sequence). The CDR3 is made up of 15 amino acids. V was cut by 2 bases and J by 3 bases, with 14 bases left in between. The CDR3 protein is CASSLRNAGIYEQYF. The CDR3 DNA sequence: TGTGCCAGCAGCTTAAGAAACGCGGGGATCTACGAGCAGTACTTC. Full variable domain (remainder filled in from reference TRBV7-9 and TRBJ2-7): DTGVSQNPRHKITKRGQNVTFRCDPISEHNRLYWYRQTLGQGPEFLTYFQNEAQLEKSRLLSDRFSAERPKGSFSTLEIQRTEQGDSAMYLCASSLRNAGIYEQYFGPGTRLTVT.

The chain is built from TRBV5-1 and TRBJ2-1; D gene ambiguous. Per the germline V gene, CDR1 is SGHRS and CDR2 is YFSETQ. CDR3 length equals 15 residues. Trimming stripped 2 bases from V and 2 bases from J, with 11 bases between. The CDR3: CASSLSWVPYNEQFF. The CDR3, as DNA: TGCGCCAGCAGCTTAAGTTGGGTTCCCTACAATGAGCAGTTCTTC.

This chain connects TRBV10-3 to TRBJ2-7, with 11 bases aligning to TRBD2. Trimming took 5 bases from V and 2 from J; bases not matched to a gene: 2. Per the germline V gene, CDR1 is ENHRY and CDR2 is SYGVKD. The CDR3 loop spans 14 amino acids. The CDR3 DNA sequence: TGTGCCATCAGTCCGACTAGCGGGGCCTACGAGCAGTACTTC. Its translation: CAISPTSGAYEQYF.

The V and J genes are TRBV4-2 and TRBJ2-1, with TRBD2 matching 7 bases. The V gene's germline CDR1 is LGHNA and CDR2 YNFKEQ. This CDR3 region has 14 residues. V gave up 0 bases and J gave up 15 bases; unmatched junction bases: 11. CDR3 DNA: TGTGCCAGCAGCCAAGAGAGACTAGCCTTTCCTACGTTCTTC. This encodes CASSQERLAFPTFF.

Notes on this clonotype: A much larger clone differs from this one at a single base, so this may be a read error. V is TRBV7-3 and J is TRBJ2-1; tentative D call: TRBD2 (5 bases). This CDR3 spans 16 amino acids. The V and J ends lost 4 bases and 0 bases respectively, with 13 bases between them. Germline assignment: CDR1 SGHTA and CDR2 FQGTGA. For the CDR3, the DNA is TGTGCCAGCAGCTCCTTAGCGAGGAGCTCCTACAATGAGCAGTTCTTC. Amino acid sequence: CASSSLARSSYNEQFF.